This T cell receptor (beta chain) was captured in a study of prognosis after radiotherapy for stage I lung cancer. Across the study: Patients with newly diagnosed primary stage I lung tumors numbered about 15, with about 5 others having oligometastatic NSCLC after surgical resection of the primary tumor. Concurrent therapy with stereotactic body radiotherapy was received by no patient.

CDR1 is LNHDA, CDR2 SQIVND, per germline (reference sequence). Trimming removed 3 bases from V and 4 bases from J, with 15 bases in between. CDR3 size: 15 residues. Template was genomic DNA; TCR beta CDR3 amplified in two multiplex PCR rounds. The authors ran first-round PCR with primers specific to each TRBV and TRBJ gene. One entry per CDR3 protein, called by TCRdb with MiXCR from the multiplex PCR reads. The sample has about 16,000 distinct CDR3 sequences; less than 35% are singletons. This clonotype was detected many times. The antigen remains unidentified. Findings and caveats of the study: Reportedly, TRBV and TRBJ gene usage differed by presence of metastases in patients.

The rearrangement uses TRBV19 and TRBJ1-2, with a weak D call TRBD1 (6 bases). The sequenced sample was PBMCs, obtained before or after stereotactic body radiation therapy (not recorded which). The TCR comes from a donor older than 45 with non-small cell lung cancer. CDR3 sequence reads: CASSISTDRSYGYTF. Written as DNA, the CDR3 is TGTGCCAGTAGTATTTCCACGGACAGAAGCTATGGCTACACCTTC.